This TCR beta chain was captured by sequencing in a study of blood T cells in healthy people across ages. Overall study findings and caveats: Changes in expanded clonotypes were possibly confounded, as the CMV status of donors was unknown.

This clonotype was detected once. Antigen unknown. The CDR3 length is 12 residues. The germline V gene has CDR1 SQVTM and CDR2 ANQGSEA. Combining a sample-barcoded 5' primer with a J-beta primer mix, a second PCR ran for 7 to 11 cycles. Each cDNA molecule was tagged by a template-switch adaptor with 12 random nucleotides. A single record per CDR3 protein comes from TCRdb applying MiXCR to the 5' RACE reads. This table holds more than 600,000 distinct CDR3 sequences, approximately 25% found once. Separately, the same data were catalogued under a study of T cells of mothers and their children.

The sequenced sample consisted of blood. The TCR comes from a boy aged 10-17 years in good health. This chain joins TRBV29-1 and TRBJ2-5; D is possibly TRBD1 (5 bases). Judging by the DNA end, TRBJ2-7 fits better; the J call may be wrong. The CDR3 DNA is TGCAGCGTTGGTTTGGACAATGGCGAGCAGTACTTC. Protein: CSVGLDNGEQYF.